The T cell receptor (beta chain) described here comes from a study of blood T cell repertoires in COVID-19. The data were produced by immunoSEQ multiplex PCR, yet TCRdb's version contains in-frame clones alone and is incomplete. This sample yields 85,000 to 130,000 clones, of which about 82% are seen a single time; about 6.3% belongs to the top ten. This CDR3 is 10 amino acids long. In germline, CDR1 is MRHNA, CDR2 SNTAGT. V lost 5 bases and J 3 bases, leaving 2 bases between the germline ends. The sequencing input was peripheral blood. The chain joins TRBV6-4 to TRBJ2-7; D is uncertain. This receptor was taken from an elderly man with COVID-19, enrolled during active disease. CDR3 loop: CASSLYEQYF. Here the CDR3 DNA reads TGTGCCAGCAGTCTCTACGAGCAGTACTTC.